Each of the 27 T cell receptor beta chains below was sequenced from the same sample in a study of cytomegalovirus exposure and HLA in healthy donors. PCR amplification relied on 60 Vbeta primers (plus 13 Jbeta primers). The assay was immunoSEQ multiplex PCR, and TCRdb's table has in-frame clones only and misses some. The data hold some 200,000 clones, with 70% observed a single time. The sequenced material came from PBMCs. These receptors originate from a man in his forties or fifties in good health and CMV-seropositive.

This clone occurred a few times. The genes are TRBV6-1 and TRBJ2-5; 15 nucleotides match TRBD2. The V gene's germline CDR1 is MNHNS and CDR2 SASEGT. With 4 bases clipped from V and 5 bases from J, the junction kept 8 bases outside the gene matches. The CDR3 extends over 17 amino acids. CDR3 coding DNA: TGTGCCAGCAGTGCCGGGACTAGCGGGGGGAAGCAGGAGACCCAGTACTTC. It encodes CASSAGTSGGKQETQYF.

The chain is built from TRBV20-1 and TRBJ2-7; D unresolved. Germline V lookup: CDR1 DFQATT, CDR2 SNEGSKA (reference sequence). This CDR3 has 11 residues. V was shortened by 5 bases and J by 3 bases, with 8 bases between the two germline ends. The CDR3 DNA reads as TGCAGTGCTGGCTTCAGCTACGAGCAGTACTTC. It encodes CSAGFSYEQYF.

This clone was observed once. V is TRBV27 and J is TRBJ2-2; no clear D. The CDR3 has 11 residues. Germline V gene lookup returns CDR1 MNHEY and CDR2 SMNVEV (reference sequence). The V end was cut by 4 bases, the J end by 5 bases, with 2 bases between. CDR3 amino acids: CASSSTGELFF. CDR3 DNA: TGTGCCAGCAGTTCGACCGGGGAGCTGTTTTTT.

The gene calls are TRBV7-9 and TRBJ2-7; 8 bases map to TRBD1. V lost 1 base, J lost 3 bases, and 5 bases stayed unmatched. CDR3 length: 15 residues. Looked up from germline, CDR1 is SEHNR and CDR2 is FQNEAQ (reference sequence). CDR3 bases: TGTGCCAGCAGCTTAGGAGGACAGGGAAACTACGAGCAGTACTTC. Its protein is CASSLGGQGNYEQYF.

Turning to this clone: The junction shows a germline mismatch at one end, possibly a read error. This chain connects TRBV10-2 to TRBJ2-2, with D tentatively TRBD2 (5 bases). The CDR3 runs 15 residues. Germline V gene data show CDR1 as WSHSY and CDR2 as SAAADI. The CDR3, as DNA: TGCGCCAGCAGAGCTCCTTTGGACTCCACCCGGGAGCTGTTTTTT. This translates into CASRAPLDSTRELFF.

V and J are TRBV11-1 and TRBJ2-5; TRBD1 agrees at 11 bases. Trimming cost V 6 bases and J 0 bases; bases outside gene matches: 9. Germline V gene data show CDR1 as SGHAT and CDR2 as FQDESV (reference sequence). The CDR3 loop spans 17 amino acids. The CDR3, as DNA: TGTGCCAGCAGTTCGGACAGGGGGCAATCGAACCAAGAGACCCAGTACTTC. Protein product: CASSSDRGQSNQETQYF.

This clone was picked up a small number of times. This chain uses TRBV29-1 with TRBJ2-5; 9 bases fit TRBD1. CDR3 length: 17 residues. J was trimmed by 5 bases and V by 5 bases; bases with no gene match: 18. Germline-derived CDR1 and CDR2 are SQVTM and ANQGSEA. CDR3 sequence reads: CSVHLIPRADRGETQYF. Here the CDR3 DNA reads TGCAGCGTTCATCTCATACCCCGTGCCGACAGGGGGGAGACCCAGTACTTC. The full variable domain, in which reference TRBV29-1 and TRBJ2-5 provide the parts outside the CDR3, is SAVISQKPSRDICQRGTSLTIQCQVDSQVTMMFWYRQQPGQSLTLIATANQGSEATYESGFVIDKFPISRPNLTFSTLTVSNMSPEDSSIYLCSVHLIPRADRGETQYFGPGTRLLVL.

CDR3 sequence (DNA): TGCAGCGTTGAACCGGGGAGGGCCAGCTTGAGGAAAGAGACCCAGTACTTC. Its translation: CSVEPGRASLRKETQYF. The gene calls are TRBV29-1 and TRBJ2-5, with 7 bases aligning to TRBD2. The CDR3 is 17 amino acids. V lost 2 bases and J lost 3; bases outside the gene matches: 15. Germline V CDR1 and CDR2: SQVTM, ANQGSEA.

V is TRBV2 and J is TRBJ1-2; D might be TRBD1 (6 bases). This CDR3 contains 13 residues. Per germline, CDR1 SNHLY and CDR2 FYNNEI. Trimming stripped 6 bases from V and 7 bases from J, with 15 bases between. CDR3: CASRLGGGFGYTF. CDR3 DNA sequence: TGTGCCAGCAGACTAGGGGGGGGGTTTGGCTACACCTTC.

The chain carries TRBV4-1 and TRBJ2-2, with TRBD1 identical over 8 bases. V lost 4 bases to trimming and J lost 1 base; unmatched junction nucleotides: 11. The CDR3 runs to 18 residues. In germline, CDR1 is MGHRA, CDR2 YSYEKL. The CDR3 sequence is CASSLRLGGTGNTGELFF. The CDR3 nucleotides are TGCGCCAGCAGCCTTAGGTTAGGCGGGACAGGGAACACCGGGGAGCTGTTTTTT.

V gene TRBV11-2 combines with J gene TRBJ2-7, with 9 nucleotides matching TRBD2. Germline CDR1 reads SGHAT; CDR2 reads FQNNGV. This CDR3 has 17 amino acids. The V segment lost 5 bases and the J segment 5 bases; nucleotides outside the gene matches: 16. CDR3 nucleotide sequence: TGTGCCAGCAGCCTCCGCCCCTTGGCGGGGGGGTCCCACGAGCAGTACTTC. It codes for CASSLRPLAGGSHEQYF.

V gene TRBV19 combines with J gene TRBJ2-3; 8 bases line up with TRBD1. Germline CDR1 LNHDA, CDR2 SQIVND (reference sequence). Germline trimming cut 9 bases from V and 1 base from J; bases unmatched to any gene: 9. The CDR3 loop spans 15 amino acids. CDR3 region: CASSETGVGTDTQYF. Written as DNA, the CDR3 is TGTGCCAGCAGCGAGACAGGGGTAGGCACAGATACGCAGTATTTT.

The chain combines TRBV6-5 with TRBJ2-7, with D tentatively TRBD2 (5 bases). V was trimmed by 2 bases and J by 4 bases, leaving 15 bases between them. Germline V gene sequence: CDR1 MNHEY, CDR2 SVGAGI. This CDR3 contains 15 residues. This CDR3 reads CASSYVSDGGYEQYF. The CDR3 DNA is TGTGCCAGCAGTTACGTTAGCGACGGTGGTTACGAGCAGTACTTC.

The chain is built from TRBV6-1 and TRBJ1-6, with D hard to call. In germline, CDR1 is MNHNS, CDR2 SASEGT. CDR3 length: 13 residues. V was pared by 3 bases and J by 7 bases, with 7 bases between. The CDR3 reads CASSDTRNSPLHF. The CDR3 region has the DNA TGTGCCAGCAGTGATACTAGAAATTCACCCCTCCACTTT.

This clone has just a few counts. The genes are TRBV10-3 and TRBJ1-1, with TRBD1 as a possible D gene (6 bases). V dropped 9 bases and J dropped 4 bases, with 15 bases sitting between them. Looked up from germline, CDR1 is ENHRY and CDR2 is SYGVKD. The CDR3 has 13 amino acids. The CDR3 is CAILGAQGTEAFF. CDR3 DNA: TGTGCCATACTGGGGGCCCAGGGCACTGAAGCTTTCTTT.

This clone came up a few times. V is TRBV5-1 and J is TRBJ1-4, with TRBD1 matching 8 bases. V lost 0 bases to trimming and J lost 6 bases; unmatched junction nucleotides: 1. The CDR3 has 14 residues. Looked up from germline, CDR1 is SGHRS and CDR2 is YFSETQ. CDR3 bases: TGCGCCAGCAGCTTGGGACAGGGGCATGAAAAACTGTTTTTT. Translating gives CASSLGQGHEKLFF.

The J gene is TRBJ1-1, the V gene TRBV7-2; D may be TRBD1 (5 bases). The CDR3 contains 14 residues. V lost 3 bases to trimming and J lost 3 bases, with 11 bases between them. Germline-derived CDR1 and CDR2 are SGHTA and FQGNSA. In DNA form, the CDR3 reads TGTGCCAGCAGCTTTCAGGGTTTGGACACTGAAGCTTTCTTT. This encodes CASSFQGLDTEAFF.

The chain joins TRBV14 to TRBJ1-1, with D unresolved. Trimming stripped 5 bases from V and 1 base from J, with 8 bases between. CDR1 SGHDN and CDR2 FVKESK come from the germline V gene. The CDR3 runs 13 residues. For the CDR3, the DNA is TGTGCCAGCAGCGGGCTCGGGAACACTGAAGCTTTCTTT. Amino acid sequence: CASSGLGNTEAFF.

This clone was recorded a few times. This chain uses TRBV13 with TRBJ1-5, with 7 positions matching TRBD1. This CDR3 region has 18 residues. Germline V gene sequence: CDR1 PRHDT, CDR2 FYEKMQ (reference sequence). V was clipped by 5 bases and J by 6 bases; unmatched bases: 19. The CDR3 region has the DNA TGTGCCAGCAGCGGCCCGCTTGGAGGGATGGCAGGGGGTCAGCCCCAGCATTTT. Residues: CASSGPLGGMAGGQPQHF.

This clone was observed once. V is TRBV19 and J is TRBJ2-2; D might be TRBD1 (7 bases). The CDR3 is made up of 16 amino acids. V lost 7 bases and J lost 4, with 19 bases in between. Germline CDR1 LNHDA, CDR2 SQIVND (reference sequence). The CDR3 DNA is TGTGCCAGTACCCCAGGGGGGAGCTTCAGCACCGGGGAGCTGTTTTTT. It encodes CASTPGGSFSTGELFF.

The chain combines TRBV7-2 with TRBJ2-3; 8 positions agree with TRBD2. Looked up from germline, CDR1 is SGHTA and CDR2 is FQGNSA. The length of the CDR3 is 18 residues. V shed 1 base, J shed 1 base, and the junction held 10 bases outside the gene matches. The CDR3 DNA reads TGTGCCAGCAGCTTAGTGGCGCGGGGGGAGGGTGGCACAGATACGCAGTATTTT. It specifies CASSLVARGEGGTDTQYF.

The chain links TRBV19 to TRBJ2-2; weak D call: TRBD1 (6 bases). The CDR3 consists of 15 residues. The V end lost 4 bases, the J end lost 4 bases, and 13 bases lay between the germline ends. Per germline, CDR1 LNHDA and CDR2 SQIVND (reference sequence). The CDR3 DNA sequence: TGTGCCAGTAGTACCCCTGGACAGCTCACCGGGGAGCTGTTTTTT. Translation gives CASSTPGQLTGELFF.

The chain employs TRBV2 and TRBJ2-2; D is undetermined. The V gene lost 6 bases and the J gene lost 6 bases, with 14 bases spanning the gap. The CDR3 extends over 14 amino acids. Germline V lookup: CDR1 SNHLY, CDR2 FYNNEI. DNA of the CDR3: TGTGCCAGCAGCGTCTCCCTCGCGGCCGGGGAGCTGTTTTTT. Its translation: CASSVSLAAGELFF.

The rearrangement links TRBV12-5 to TRBJ2-5; TRBD1 matches 9 bases. The J segment lost 5 bases and the V segment lost 5 bases, leaving 9 bases of the junction unmatched. CDR1 LGHNT and CDR2 FRNRAP come from the germline V gene. CDR3 length equals 15 residues. CDR3 region: CASGPVGTGQETQYF. The CDR3 DNA is TGTGCTAGTGGTCCCGTTGGGACAGGGCAGGAGACCCAGTACTTC.

The chain joins TRBV19 to TRBJ1-2; 7 bases are a match to TRBD1. V trimming: 5 bases; J trimming: 8 bases; junction bases outside the gene matches: 8. CDR1 and CDR2 from the germline V gene are LNHDA and SQIVND (reference sequence). The CDR3 spans 13 residues. The CDR3 is CASSLPTGIGYTF. The CDR3 DNA sequence: TGTGCCAGTAGTCTCCCGACAGGGATCGGCTACACCTTC.

The J gene is TRBJ1-1, the V gene TRBV18; TRBD1 is a possible D gene (5 bases). Germline values: CDR1 KGHSH, CDR2 LQKENI. Trimming removed 7 bases from V and 3 bases from J, with 12 bases in between. This CDR3 contains 13 residues. The CDR3, as DNA: TGTGCCAGCTTTAAGGGGCCGGACACTGAAGCTTTCTTT. Its protein product is CASFKGPDTEAFF.

The chain links TRBV5-1 to TRBJ2-7, with TRBD2 matching 10 bases. Per the germline V gene, CDR1 is SGHRS and CDR2 is YFSETQ. Losses at the gene ends were 0 bases for V and 2 bases for J; bases not matched to a gene: 2. The CDR3 has 15 amino acids. The CDR3 loop is CASSLVAGGAYEQYF. The CDR3 DNA reads as TGCGCCAGCAGCTTGGTAGCGGGGGGCGCCTACGAGCAGTACTTC.